Below are 20 T cell receptor beta chains sequenced from a single sample in a study of blood T cell repertoires in COVID-19. The data were produced by immunoSEQ multiplex PCR, yet TCRdb's version contains in-frame clones alone and is incomplete. The data hold some 150,000 clones, with 82% observed a single time. Sequencing was done on a sample of peripheral blood. Receptors originate from a woman in her seventies with acute or convalescent COVID-19.

This clone was seen once. This chain uses TRBV5-6 with TRBJ1-2; no clear D. Germline CDR1 is SGHDT and CDR2 is YYEEEE. The CDR3 runs 14 residues. V was cut by 4 bases and J by 4 bases, with 14 bases left in between. CDR3 in DNA: TGTGCCAGCAGCCCGGATCTGGGGAGCTATGGCTACACCTTC. Protein sequence: CASSPDLGSYGYTF.

V is TRBV15 and J is TRBJ2-1; no definite D call. CDR3 length equals 15 residues. CDR1 is LNHNV, CDR2 YYDKDF, per germline (reference sequence). The germline V and J ends were trimmed by 0 bases and 4 bases, with 10 bases remaining between them. DNA of the CDR3: TGTGCCACCAGCAGAGATATAGGCGGATACAATGAGCAGTTCTTC. Protein: CATSRDIGGYNEQFF. Complete variable domain (other parts from reference TRBV15 and TRBJ2-1): DAMVIQNPRYQVTQFGKPVTLSCSQTLNHNVMYWYQQKSSQAPKLLFHYYDKDFNNEADTPDNFQSRRPNTSFCFLDIRSPGLGDTAMYLCATSRDIGGYNEQFFGPGTRLTVL.

This chain links TRBV28 with TRBJ2-7, with 9 bases identical to TRBD1. V dropped 5 bases and J dropped 2; count of bases not matched to a gene: 7. The CDR3 covers 15 residues. Germline loops: CDR1 MDHEN, CDR2 SYDVKM. The CDR3 DNA is TGTGCCAGCAGTAAAGGGACAGGGCCCACCTACGAGCAGTACTTC. It translates to CASSKGTGPTYEQYF.

V is TRBV4-2 and J is TRBJ2-3; 8 bases align to TRBD2. The trim removed 0 bases at V and 7 bases at J, leaving 6 bases unmatched. Germline loops: CDR1 LGHNA, CDR2 YNFKEQ. This CDR3 spans 15 amino acids. This CDR3 is CASSQEPGGAYTQYF. CDR3 DNA: TGTGCCAGCAGCCAAGAGCCGGGGGGGGCCTATACGCAGTATTTT.

This chain uses TRBV7-2 with TRBJ1-2; tentative D call: TRBD1 (5 bases). V lost 1 base and J 5 bases, leaving 11 bases between the germline ends. The CDR3 length is 14 residues. Germline assignment: CDR1 SGHTA and CDR2 FQGNSA. The CDR3 reads CASSLGTRGYGYTF. The CDR3 region has the DNA TGTGCCAGCAGCTTAGGGACAAGAGGATATGGCTACACCTTC.

This chain uses TRBV9 with TRBJ1-6; D gene unclear. Germline values: CDR1 SGDLS, CDR2 YYNGEE. This CDR3 spans 15 amino acids. V was shortened by 4 bases and J by 8 bases, with 16 bases between the two germline ends. This chain's CDR3 is CASSPRTDGDSPLHF. The CDR3 region has the DNA TGTGCCAGCAGCCCTCGGACGGACGGGGATTCACCCCTCCACTTT.

The rearrangement uses TRBV5-1 and TRBJ1-4; D is undetermined. There are 14 residues in the CDR3. V lost 3 bases, J lost 7 bases, and 13 bases lay in between. Looked up from germline, CDR1 is SGHRS and CDR2 is YFSETQ. The CDR3, as DNA: TGCGCCAGCAGCTCTTGGTATCGGGGTGAAAAACTGTTTTTT. This encodes CASSSWYRGEKLFF.

The J gene is TRBJ1-1, the V gene TRBV9; no clear D gene. V was shortened by 0 bases and J by 1 base, with 10 bases between the two germline ends. Germline V gene data show CDR1 as SGDLS and CDR2 as YYNGEE. The CDR3 is 15 residues long. The CDR3 sequence: CASSVGGGPNTEAFF. The CDR3 region has the DNA TGTGCCAGCAGCGTAGGAGGAGGGCCGAACACTGAAGCTTTCTTT.

The J gene is TRBJ1-6, the V gene TRBV5-6, with D maybe TRBD1 (5 bases). CDR1 SGHDT and CDR2 YYEEEE come from the germline V gene. V was clipped by 2 bases and J by 0 bases, with 18 bases between them. This CDR3 spans 19 amino acids. CDR3 nucleotide sequence: TGTGCCAGCAGCTTCCGGGACTTAATCAAGGGCTCCTATAATTCACCCCTCCACTTT. Translating it yields CASSFRDLIKGSYNSPLHF.

This clone was observed a single time. This chain joins TRBV30 and TRBJ2-2; 8 bases align to TRBD1. The trim removed 5 bases at V and 4 bases at J, leaving 3 bases unmatched. Germline-derived CDR1 and CDR2 are GTSNPN and SVGIG (reference sequence). CDR3 length: 13 amino acids. The CDR3 DNA reads as TGTGCCTGGGGACAGGGATTCACCGGGGAGCTGTTTTTT. Protein product: CAWGQGFTGELFF.

V is TRBV5-4 and J is TRBJ1-1; weak D call: TRBD1 (6 bases). Germline V CDR1 and CDR2: SGHNT, YYREEE (reference sequence). Trimming removed 4 bases from V and 0 bases from J, with 19 bases in between. The length of the CDR3 is 17 residues. The DNA for the CDR3 is TGTGCCAGCAGCCAGTCGGCAGGGGTAGTCATGAACACTGAAGCTTTCTTT. Translation gives CASSQSAGVVMNTEAFF.

The chain links TRBV6-5 to TRBJ2-7; 9 positions match TRBD2. The CDR3 has 15 residues. CDR1 MNHEY and CDR2 SVGAGI come from the germline V gene. The V segment lost 2 bases and the J segment 0 bases; nucleotides outside the gene matches: 2. The CDR3 loop reads CASSYGGRASYEQYF. The CDR3 coding sequence is TGTGCCAGCAGTTACGGCGGGAGGGCCTCCTACGAGCAGTACTTC.

The V and J genes are TRBV28 and TRBJ1-5, with D possibly TRBD1 on 5 matching bases. With 7 bases removed from V and 7 bases from J, the gap between germline ends came to 17 bases. This CDR3 region has 14 residues. Germline V gene data show CDR1 as MDHEN and CDR2 as SYDVKM. The CDR3 DNA reads TGTGCCAGCATCTTTGGAGGGAGGGGCCAGCCCCAGCATTTT. The encoded protein is CASIFGGRGQPQHF.

The rearrangement links TRBV7-2 to TRBJ2-5; 12 bases map to TRBD2. Germline CDR1 is SGHTA and CDR2 is FQGNSA. The CDR3 is made up of 15 amino acids. V dropped 5 bases and J dropped 2; count of bases not matched to a gene: 3. CDR3 in DNA: TGTGCCAGCAGCCAGACTAGCGGGAGTCAAGAGACCCAGTACTTC. Protein product: CASSQTSGSQETQYF.

This clone showed up just once. The V call is TRBV29-1, the J call TRBJ1-2, with 8 bases lining up with TRBD1. The trim removed 7 bases at V and 5 bases at J, leaving 9 bases unmatched. This CDR3 contains 13 residues. Germline CDR1 SQVTM, CDR2 ANQGSEA. CDR3 loop: CSARLQGGYGYTF. CDR3 coding DNA: TGCAGCGCCCGATTACAGGGGGGGTATGGCTACACCTTC. Complete variable domain (other parts from reference TRBV29-1 and TRBJ1-2): SAVISQKPSRDICQRGTSLTIQCQVDSQVTMMFWYRQQPGQSLTLIATANQGSEATYESGFVIDKFPISRPNLTFSTLTVSNMSPEDSSIYLCSARLQGGYGYTFGSGTRLTVV.

The chain has TRBV5-4 and TRBJ1-2, with TRBD1 as a possible D gene (6 bases). The germline V gene has CDR1 SGHNT and CDR2 YYREEE (reference sequence). The CDR3 spans 13 residues. Deletions cut 0 bases from V and 6 bases from J, with 9 bases between. This CDR3 is CASSLAGVDGYTF. The CDR3 DNA reads as TGTGCCAGCAGCTTGGCAGGGGTGGATGGCTACACCTTC.

This clone was observed a handful of times. The chain joins TRBV4-3 to TRBJ2-1, with TRBD2 identical over 7 bases. CDR3 length equals 16 residues. Looked up from germline, CDR1 is LGHNA and CDR2 is YSLEER. J gave up 2 bases and V 1 base, and 5 bases lay outside the gene matches. The CDR3 coding sequence is TGCGCCAGCAGCCAAGCGACAAGCGGGGCCTACAATGAGCAGTTCTTC. Translation: CASSQATSGAYNEQFF.

The J gene is TRBJ2-1, the V gene TRBV3-1 (or the pseudogene TRBV3-2), with D possibly TRBD2 on 5 matching bases. This CDR3 has 13 amino acids. Trimming took off 2 bases at V and 13 bases at J, with 15 bases between the two ends. The germline gives CDR1 LGHDT, CDR2 YNNKEL (reference sequence). In DNA, the CDR3 is TGTGCCAGCAGCCAAATAACGGACTCGGAACAGTTCTTC. Translating gives CASSQITDSEQFF.

The chain carries TRBV30 and TRBJ2-1; perhaps TRBD2 as D (5 bases). Trimming left V 0 bases short and J 6 bases short, with 12 bases between. In germline, CDR1 is GTSNPN, CDR2 SVGIG (reference sequence). The CDR3 has 14 residues. The CDR3 coding sequence is TGTGCCTGGAGTGTAAGCGGCGGATCCAATGAGCAGTTCTTC. It yields the protein CAWSVSGGSNEQFF.

The chain employs TRBV5-1 and TRBJ2-4, with 7 nucleotides matching TRBD1. The CDR3 is 15 residues long. J lost 0 bases, V lost 4 bases, and 4 bases had no gene match. Germline loops: CDR1 SGHRS, CDR2 YFSETQ. The DNA for the CDR3 is TGCGCCAGCAGCGGCACAGGGGTAGCCAAAAACATTCAGTACTTC. Translation gives CASSGTGVAKNIQYF.